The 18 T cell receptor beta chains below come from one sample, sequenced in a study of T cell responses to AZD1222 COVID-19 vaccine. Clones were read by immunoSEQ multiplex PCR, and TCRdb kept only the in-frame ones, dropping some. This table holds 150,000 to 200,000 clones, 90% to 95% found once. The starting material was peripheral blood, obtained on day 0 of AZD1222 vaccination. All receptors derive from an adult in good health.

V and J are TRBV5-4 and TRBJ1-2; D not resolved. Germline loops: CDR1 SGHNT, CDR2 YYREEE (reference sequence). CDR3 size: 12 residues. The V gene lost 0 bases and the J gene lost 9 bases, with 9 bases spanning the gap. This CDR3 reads CASSLAGRRYTF. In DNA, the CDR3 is TGTGCCAGCAGCTTGGCCGGGCGTCGCTACACCTTC.

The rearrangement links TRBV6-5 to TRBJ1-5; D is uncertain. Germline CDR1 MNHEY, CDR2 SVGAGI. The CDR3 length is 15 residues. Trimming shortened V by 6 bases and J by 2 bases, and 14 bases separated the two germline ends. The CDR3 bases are TGTGCCAGCAGCCCGAGGGTTGAGGGCAATCAGCCCCAGCATTTT. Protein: CASSPRVEGNQPQHF.

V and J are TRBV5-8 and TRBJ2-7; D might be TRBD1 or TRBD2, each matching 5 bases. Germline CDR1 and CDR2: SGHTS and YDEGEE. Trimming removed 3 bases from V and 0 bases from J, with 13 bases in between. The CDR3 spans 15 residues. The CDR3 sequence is CASSSRDLDSYEQYF. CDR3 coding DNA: TGTGCCAGCAGCTCCCGGGACCTAGACTCCTACGAGCAGTACTTC.

As DNA, the CDR3 is TGTGCCAGCAGCCCTCCGACAGGGGTAGAGGGAAACACCATATATTTT. It encodes CASSPPTGVEGNTIYF. The gene calls are TRBV6-6 and TRBJ1-3; 8 bases fit TRBD1. The CDR3 loop spans 16 amino acids. The junction had 11 bases not matched to a gene; V was cut back by 6 bases and J by 4 bases. Looked up from germline, CDR1 is MNHNY and CDR2 is SVGAGI (reference sequence).

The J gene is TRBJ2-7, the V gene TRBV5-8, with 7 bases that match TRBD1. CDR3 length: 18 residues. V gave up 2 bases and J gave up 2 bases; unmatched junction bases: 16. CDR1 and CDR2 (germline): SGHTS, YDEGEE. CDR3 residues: CASSLLVLGTGEPYEQYF. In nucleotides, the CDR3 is TGTGCCAGCAGCTTACTGGTTCTGGGAACAGGGGAACCCTACGAGCAGTACTTC.

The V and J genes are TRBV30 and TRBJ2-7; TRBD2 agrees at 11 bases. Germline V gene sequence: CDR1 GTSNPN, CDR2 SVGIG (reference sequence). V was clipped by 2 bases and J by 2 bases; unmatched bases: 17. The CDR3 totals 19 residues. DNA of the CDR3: TGTGCCTGGAGTTCACCTTACGATAGCGGGAGGGATTTCACCTACGAGCAGTACTTC. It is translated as CAWSSPYDSGRDFTYEQYF.

The chain's CDR3 is CASSSDRVEAFF. DNA for the CDR3: TGTGCCAGCAGCTCGGACAGGGTTGAAGCTTTCTTT. The V and J genes are TRBV11-1 and TRBJ1-1, with TRBD1 matching 8 bases. V shed 4 bases, J shed 7 bases, and the junction held 2 bases outside the gene matches. Looked up from germline, CDR1 is SGHAT and CDR2 is FQDESV (reference sequence). This CDR3 has 12 amino acids.

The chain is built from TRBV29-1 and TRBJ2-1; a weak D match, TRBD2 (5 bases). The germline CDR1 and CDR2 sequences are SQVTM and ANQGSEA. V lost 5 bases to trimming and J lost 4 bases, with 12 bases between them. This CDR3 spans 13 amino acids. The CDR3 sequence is CSVTPSGYNEQFF. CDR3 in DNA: TGCAGCGTTACACCCTCGGGGTACAATGAGCAGTTCTTC.

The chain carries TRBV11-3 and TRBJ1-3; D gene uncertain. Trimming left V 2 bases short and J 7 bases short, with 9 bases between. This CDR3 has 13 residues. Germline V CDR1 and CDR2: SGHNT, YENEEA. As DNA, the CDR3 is TGTGCCAGCAGCTTACGGGAAGGGAACACCATATATTTT. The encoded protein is CASSLREGNTIYF.

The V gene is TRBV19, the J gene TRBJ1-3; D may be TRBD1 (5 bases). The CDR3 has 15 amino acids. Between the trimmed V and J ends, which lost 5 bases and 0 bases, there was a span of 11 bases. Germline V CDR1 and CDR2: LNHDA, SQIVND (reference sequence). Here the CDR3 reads CASSSQVNSGNTIYF. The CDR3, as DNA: TGTGCCAGTAGTTCACAGGTCAACTCTGGAAACACCATATATTTT.

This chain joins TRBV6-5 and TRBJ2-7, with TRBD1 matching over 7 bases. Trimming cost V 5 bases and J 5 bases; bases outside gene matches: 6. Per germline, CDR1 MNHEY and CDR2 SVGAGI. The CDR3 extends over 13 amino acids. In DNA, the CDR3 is TGTGCCAGCAGTCTACAGGGGCGGGACGAGCAGTACTTC. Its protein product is CASSLQGRDEQYF.

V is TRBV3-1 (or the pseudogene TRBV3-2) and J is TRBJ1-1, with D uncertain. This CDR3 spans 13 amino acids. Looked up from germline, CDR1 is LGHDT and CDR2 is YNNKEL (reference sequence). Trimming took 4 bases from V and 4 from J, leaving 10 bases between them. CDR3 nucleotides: TGTGCCAGCAGCCTTCCGTCGGGCACTGAAGCTTTCTTT. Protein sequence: CASSLPSGTEAFF.

Written as DNA, the CDR3 is TGTGCCAGCAGTTTCACTTGGGAGACCGGCGAGCAGTACTTC. This encodes CASSFTWETGEQYF. The rearrangement joins TRBV6-2 or TRBV6-3 to TRBJ2-7, with D possibly TRBD2 on 5 matching bases. The CDR3 is 14 amino acids. V was trimmed by 4 bases and J by 6 bases, leaving 16 bases between them. The V gene's germline CDR1 is MNHEY and CDR2 SVGEGT.

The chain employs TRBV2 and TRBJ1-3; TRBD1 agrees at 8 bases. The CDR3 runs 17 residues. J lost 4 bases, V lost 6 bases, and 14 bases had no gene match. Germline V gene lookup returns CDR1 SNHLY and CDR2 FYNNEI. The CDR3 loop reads CASSWTGSGTLGNTIYF. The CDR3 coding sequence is TGTGCCAGCAGCTGGACAGGGTCAGGAACTCTGGGAAACACCATATATTTT.

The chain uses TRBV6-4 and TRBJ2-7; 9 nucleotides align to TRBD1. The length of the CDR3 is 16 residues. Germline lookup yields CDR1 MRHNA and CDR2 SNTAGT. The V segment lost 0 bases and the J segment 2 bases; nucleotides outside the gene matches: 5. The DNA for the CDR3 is TGTGCCAGCAGTGACTCTGGGACAGGGAGCACCTACGAGCAGTACTTC. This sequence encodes CASSDSGTGSTYEQYF.

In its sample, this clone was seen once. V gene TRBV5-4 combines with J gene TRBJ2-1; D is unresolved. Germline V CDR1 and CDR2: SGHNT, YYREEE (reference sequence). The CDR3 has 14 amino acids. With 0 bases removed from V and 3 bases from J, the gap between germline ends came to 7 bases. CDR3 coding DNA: TGTGCCAGCAGCTTGGTCGCCAACTACAATGAGCAGTTCTTC. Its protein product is CASSLVANYNEQFF.

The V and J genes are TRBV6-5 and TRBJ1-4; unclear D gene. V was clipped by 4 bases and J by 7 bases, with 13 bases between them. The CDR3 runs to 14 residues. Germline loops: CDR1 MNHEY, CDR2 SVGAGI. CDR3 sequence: CASSSRPLIEKLFF. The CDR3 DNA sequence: TGTGCCAGCAGTTCTCGGCCGCTTATTGAAAAACTGTTTTTT.

CDR3 region: CATSRRLAEKLFF. Written as DNA, the CDR3 is TGTGCCACCAGCAGAAGACTGGCTGAAAAACTGTTTTTT. The chain employs TRBV15 and TRBJ1-4; unclear D gene. The V gene's germline CDR1 is LNHNV and CDR2 YYDKDF (reference sequence). The V gene lost 2 bases and the J gene lost 7 bases, with 8 bases spanning the gap. CDR3 length: 13 amino acids.